This entry describes one TCR beta chain. The CDR3 runs to 16 residues. In germline, CDR1 is LNHNV, CDR2 YYDKDF (reference sequence). V lost 1 base to trimming and J lost 0 bases; unmatched junction nucleotides: 6. The data were obtained in a study of blood T cell repertoires in COVID-19. On the study more broadly: Samples came from the United States, Italy and Spain, spanning acute and convalescent COVID-19. Sample material is recorded as cDNA or gDNA derived from T cells, B-cell-depleted T cells, or PBMCs.

The study counted Cohort 3 donors as recovered given two negative PCRs, clearance, or symptom resolution. Sequencing used immunoSEQ multiplex PCR; TCRdb keeps in-frame clones, though not all of them. The sample yields about 480,000 clones, roughly 90% seen once. The origin of this receptor is a woman between 40 and 50 years old who had recovered from COVID-19. Material: PBMCs or T cells enriched from blood (not recorded which). The rearrangement joins TRBV15 to TRBJ2-7, with TRBD2 identical over 7 bases. The CDR3 nucleotides read TGTGCCACCAGCAGAGGAGGACTAGGAGGCTCCTACGAGCAGTACTTC. Its protein is CATSRGGLGGSYEQYF.